Below are 9 T cell receptor beta chains sequenced from a single sample in a study of blood T cell repertoires in COVID-19. The assay was immunoSEQ multiplex PCR, and TCRdb's table has in-frame clones only and misses some. The profile shows some 73,000 clones, 65% to 90% of them singletons. Input material: peripheral blood. These receptors were taken from a man aged 50 to 60 with COVID-19, enrolled during active disease.

The chain is built from TRBV24-1 and TRBJ2-5; 11 positions agree with TRBD2. Germline CDR1 is KGHDR and CDR2 is SFDVKD. The CDR3 sequence is 16 residues long. V lost 3 bases, J lost 1 base, and 3 bases stayed unmatched. In nucleotides, the CDR3 is TGTGCCACCAGTGATGCGGGACTAGCGGTCCAAGAGACCCAGTACTTC. Amino acids: CATSDAGLAVQETQYF.

The chain links TRBV19 to TRBJ1-1, with 9 bases lining up with TRBD1. The CDR3 length is 15 residues. CDR1 and CDR2 (germline): LNHDA, SQIVND (reference sequence). J lost 4 bases, V lost 5 bases, and 8 bases had no gene match. The CDR3 DNA sequence: TGTGCCAGTAGTGCACAGACAGGGGGGATCACTGAAGCTTTCTTT. Translation: CASSAQTGGITEAFF.

The V call is TRBV24-1, the J call TRBJ2-7, with D perhaps TRBD1 (6 bases). This CDR3 has 14 amino acids. Germline V gene data show CDR1 as KGHDR and CDR2 as SFDVKD. The V end was cut by 9 bases, the J end by 4 bases, with 18 bases between. The DNA for the CDR3 is TGTGCCACCCCCCAGGTGGGGGCGAGTTACGAGCAGTACTTC. Its translation is CATPQVGASYEQYF.

The chain combines TRBV7-6 with TRBJ2-7; a possible D gene is TRBD1 (6 bases). The CDR3 contains 16 residues. CDR1 and CDR2 (germline): SGHVS, FNYEAQ. V was clipped by 1 base and J by 2 bases, with 15 bases between them. This CDR3 is CASSLGKGGRAYEQYF. The CDR3 DNA reads as TGTGCCAGCAGCTTAGGAAAAGGGGGAAGGGCCTACGAGCAGTACTTC.

V and J are TRBV5-1 and TRBJ2-7, with TRBD2 matching over 10 bases. J was trimmed by 4 bases and V by 3 bases; bases with no gene match: 4. CDR1 and CDR2 from the germline V gene are SGHRS and YFSETQ. The CDR3 covers 14 residues. CDR3 in DNA: TGCGCCAGCAGCTCTACTAGCGGGACGTACGAGCAGTACTTC. This gives the protein CASSSTSGTYEQYF.

CDR3 coding DNA: TGTGCCAGCAGCTTAGGGGGCAGTGGAAACACCATATATTTT. Translated: CASSLGGSGNTIYF. This chain uses TRBV11-2 with TRBJ1-3, with D possibly TRBD1 on 5 matching bases. Germline V lookup: CDR1 SGHAT, CDR2 FQNNGV. The CDR3 covers 14 residues. Deletions cut 1 base from V and 3 bases from J, with 7 bases between. Using reference TRBV11-2 and TRBJ1-3 for the parts outside the CDR3, the full variable domain is EAGVAQSPRYKIIEKRQSVAFWCNPISGHATLYWYQQILGQGPKLLIQFQNNGVVDDSQLPKDRFSAERLKGVDSTLKIQPAKLEDSAVYLCASSLGGSGNTIYFGEGSWLTVV.

The chain is built from TRBV4-1 and TRBJ2-7, with 10 bases aligning to TRBD2. The V and J ends lost 2 bases and 5 bases, in that order; junction bases with no gene match: 12. Germline assignment: CDR1 MGHRA and CDR2 YSYEKL. The CDR3 runs 17 residues. Here the CDR3 DNA reads TGCGCCAGCAGCCAAAGGCAAGGGGGGCTAGCGGGAGACGAGCAGTACTTC. Protein product: CASSQRQGGLAGDEQYF.

This rearrangement joins TRBV29-1 to TRBJ2-7; a possible D gene is TRBD2 (6 bases). Trimming stripped 4 bases from V and 3 bases from J, with 10 bases between. CDR1 and CDR2 from the germline V gene are SQVTM and ANQGSEA. The CDR3 has 12 amino acids. This chain's CDR3 is CSVGPGVYEQYF. The CDR3 DNA follows: TGCAGCGTTGGCCCGGGGGTCTACGAGCAGTACTTC.

The chain has TRBV6-4 and TRBJ2-1; 8 nucleotides agree with TRBD2. V was clipped by 3 bases and J by 3 bases; unmatched bases: 4. This CDR3 comprises 15 residues. CDR1 and CDR2 from the germline V gene are MRHNA and SNTAGT. CDR3 amino acids: CASSDLAGRYNEQFF. Written as DNA, the CDR3 is TGTGCCAGCAGTGATTTAGCGGGGCGCTACAATGAGCAGTTCTTC.